One and the same sample provided the 29 T cell receptor beta chains below, sequenced in a study of CD8 T cells in Susac syndrome. With random hexamers, reverse transcription was performed on about 0.5 to 1 ug of RNA. A single record per CDR3 protein comes from TCRdb applying MiXCR to the immunoSEQ multiplex PCR reads. The sample contains fewer than 80,000 distinct CDR3 sequences, around 94% of which appear only once. Sequences were obtained from CD8+ T cells from PBMCs. The receptors stem from a human donor with Susac syndrome.

This sequence joins TRBV28 and TRBJ1-5; D gene ambiguous. This CDR3 region has 13 residues. In germline, CDR1 is MDHEN, CDR2 SYDVKM. The ends were cut back, 6 bases at V and 2 bases at J, with 8 bases in the middle. CDR3 bases: TGTGCCAGCAGCGATAGGGGCAATCAGCCCCAGCATTTT. It codes for CASSDRGNQPQHF.

The chain carries TRBV29-1 and TRBJ1-2; possibly TRBD1 for D (6 bases). Germline CDR1 SQVTM, CDR2 ANQGSEA. With 4 bases removed from V and 2 bases from J, the gap between germline ends came to 23 bases. The length of the CDR3 is 17 residues. The CDR3 here is CSVGRDRPKNVNYGYTF. The CDR3 DNA sequence: TGCAGCGTTGGCCGCGACAGGCCCAAGAACGTAAACTATGGCTACACCTTC.

V and J are TRBV9 and TRBJ1-2, with 8 bases that match TRBD1. The CDR3 runs 15 residues. Germline trimming cut 7 bases from V and 7 bases from J; bases unmatched to any gene: 15. CDR1 is SGDLS, CDR2 YYNGEE, per germline. The CDR3 region is CASRPWAGGASGYTF. The CDR3 nucleotides are TGTGCCAGCCGGCCTTGGGCAGGGGGCGCGTCTGGCTACACCTTC.

V usage is TRBV5-1 and J usage is TRBJ2-5; 7 bases map to TRBD2. CDR1 SGHRS and CDR2 YFSETQ come from the germline V gene. CDR3 length: 15 amino acids. Trimming took 4 bases from V and 2 from J; bases not matched to a gene: 8. This CDR3 reads CASSVGLPSQETQYF. Here the CDR3 DNA reads TGCGCCAGCAGCGTGGGACTACCGAGTCAAGAGACCCAGTACTTC.

The rearrangement joins TRBV7-9 to TRBJ2-2, with TRBD1 identical over 8 bases. Germline trimming cut 4 bases from V and 1 base from J; bases unmatched to any gene: 14. The CDR3 spans 19 residues. Germline CDR1 and CDR2: SEHNR and FQNEAQ (reference sequence). The chain's CDR3 is CASSSQGARGQWNTGELFF. The CDR3 bases are TGTGCCAGCAGCTCGCAGGGGGCGCGGGGACAATGGAACACCGGGGAGCTGTTTTTT.

The chain employs TRBV10-3 and TRBJ2-5, with 7 bases identical to TRBD2. Germline V gives CDR1 ENHRY, CDR2 SYGVKD. The CDR3 spans 12 residues. The ends lost 11 bases at V and 1 base at J; junction bases unmatched: 4. The CDR3 DNA reads TGTGCCTCGCGGGGGACCCAAGAGACCCAGTACTTC. It is translated as CASRGTQETQYF.

The table lists this clonotype with a count of one. The J gene is TRBJ1-3, the V gene TRBV5-6; the D gene is possibly TRBD1 (6 bases). The length of the CDR3 is 16 residues. The germline gives CDR1 SGHDT, CDR2 YYEEEE. Between the trimmed V and J ends, which lost 4 bases and 4 bases, there was a span of 18 bases. The CDR3 nucleotides read TGTGCCAGCAGCACCCTCCGGGGGCTCTTCGGAAACACCATATATTTT. Translating it yields CASSTLRGLFGNTIYF. Filled out from reference TRBV5-6 and TRBJ1-3, the complete variable domain reads DAGVTQSPTHLIKTRGQQVTLRCSPKSGHDTVSWYQQALGQGPQFIFQYYEEEERQRGNFPDRFSGHQFPNYSSELNVNALLLGDSALYLCASSTLRGLFGNTIYFGEGSWLTVV.

The J gene is TRBJ1-1, the V gene TRBV6-5, with D maybe TRBD1 (6 bases). Between the trimmed V and J ends, which lost 6 bases and 0 bases, there was a span of 11 bases. Germline V gene data show CDR1 as MNHEY and CDR2 as SVGAGI. The CDR3 is 14 residues long. Written as DNA, the CDR3 is TGTGCCAGCAGCTGGACAGCAATGAACACTGAAGCTTTCTTT. It is translated as CASSWTAMNTEAFF.

The chain is built from TRBV27 and TRBJ1-2; unclear D gene. The germline V gene encodes CDR1 MNHEY and CDR2 SMNVEV (reference sequence). The V gene lost 8 bases and the J gene lost 7 bases, with 11 bases spanning the gap. This CDR3 region has 11 residues. The CDR3 nucleotides are TGTGCCAGCTCGACGGGCTTTGGCTACACCTTC. Residues: CASSTGFGYTF.

This chain uses TRBV7-8 with TRBJ2-3; TRBD1 matches 10 bases. Looked up from germline, CDR1 is SGHVS and CDR2 is FQNEAQ. The CDR3 totals 17 residues. Trimming took 1 base from V and 2 from J; bases not matched to a gene: 6. The CDR3 sequence: CASSLDDRGRATDTQYF. DNA for the CDR3: TGTGCCAGCAGCTTAGATGACAGGGGGCGCGCCACAGATACGCAGTATTTT.

This clonotype was picked up a small number of times. The genes are TRBV6-5 and TRBJ1-1; maybe TRBD1 (6 bases). Germline V gene lookup returns CDR1 MNHEY and CDR2 SVGAGI. The V end was cut by 3 bases, the J end by 4 bases, with 9 bases between. The CDR3 spans 13 residues. The CDR3 nucleotides are TGTGCCAGCAGTTATGGGGGCGGCACTGAAGCTTTCTTT. This translates into CASSYGGGTEAFF.

This chain connects TRBV2 to TRBJ1-6; D is perhaps TRBD1 (5 bases). Trimming cost V 6 bases and J 5 bases, with 11 bases left between them. The CDR3 is 14 residues long. Germline lookup yields CDR1 SNHLY and CDR2 FYNNEI. CDR3 protein: CASRTRGNNSPLHF. CDR3 coding DNA: TGTGCCAGCAGAACCCGGGGCAATAATTCACCCCTCCACTTT.

V is TRBV12-3 or TRBV12-4 and J is TRBJ2-1; 13 positions match TRBD2. J gave up 2 bases and V 6 bases, and 4 bases lay outside the gene matches. The CDR3 is made up of 16 amino acids. The CDR3 bases are TGTGCCAGCAGAAAACTAGCGGGGGGGACCTACAATGAGCAGTTCTTC. Translation: CASRKLAGGTYNEQFF.

In DNA, the CDR3 is TGTGCCAGCAGCTCAAGGACAGGGGTCTACGAGCAGTACTTC. The encoded protein is CASSSRTGVYEQYF. The chain links TRBV7-9 to TRBJ2-7; TRBD1 matches at 9 bases. Per the germline V gene, CDR1 is SEHNR and CDR2 is FQNEAQ (reference sequence). The CDR3 contains 14 residues. V gave up 4 bases and J gave up 3 bases; unmatched junction bases: 4.

This chain links TRBV12-3 or TRBV12-4 with TRBJ1-2; weak D call: TRBD1 (5 bases). The CDR3 runs to 12 residues. Trimming removed 4 bases at V and 8 bases at J, with 11 bases between. CDR3 in DNA: TGTGCCAGCAGTTCAGGGATCTGGGGCTACACCTTC. Its protein is CASSSGIWGYTF.

This chain uses TRBV29-1 with TRBJ2-7, with D possibly being TRBD2 (6 bases). CDR3 length: 12 residues. The V end was cut by 6 bases, the J end by 2 bases, with 11 bases between. Per germline, CDR1 SQVTM and CDR2 ANQGSEA. The CDR3 nucleotides read TGCAGCGTCCCTTGGGGGGCCTACGAGCAGTACTTC. Translation: CSVPWGAYEQYF.

The gene calls are TRBV6-2 or TRBV6-3 and TRBJ2-3; tentative D call: TRBD1 (6 bases). Germline loops: CDR1 MNHEY, CDR2 SVGEGT. The CDR3 is 15 amino acids. V was trimmed by 5 bases and J by 5 bases, leaving 17 bases between them. The CDR3 reads CASSLLGQNRDTQYF. The DNA for the CDR3 is TGTGCCAGCAGTCTACTCGGACAGAACAGAGATACGCAGTATTTT.

CDR3 sequence: CATSRLAGGANVLTF. The CDR3 nucleotides read TGTGCCACCAGCAGACTAGCGGGAGGGGCCAACGTCCTGACTTTC. The chain links TRBV15 to TRBJ2-6; 9 positions match TRBD2. Trimming took 2 bases from V and 4 from J; bases not matched to a gene: 0. This CDR3 region has 15 residues. Germline V CDR1 and CDR2: LNHNV, YYDKDF (reference sequence). The full variable domain, with the rest looked up from reference TRBV15 and TRBJ2-6, is DAMVIQNPRYQVTQFGKPVTLSCSQTLNHNVMYWYQQKSSQAPKLLFHYYDKDFNNEADTPDNFQSRRPNTSFCFLDIRSPGLGDTAMYLCATSRLAGGANVLTFGAGSRLTVL.

The J gene is TRBJ1-5, the V gene TRBV28; D uncertain. V lost 5 bases and J lost 5, with 7 bases in between. The CDR3 loop spans 12 amino acids. Germline V gene sequence: CDR1 MDHEN, CDR2 SYDVKM. This chain's CDR3 is CASSPPYQPQHF. As DNA, the CDR3 is TGTGCCAGCAGTCCCCCCTATCAGCCCCAGCATTTT.

By sample share, this clonotype is medium-sized (0.01 to 0.1%). V and J are TRBV7-9 and TRBJ2-7; perhaps TRBD2 as D (7 bases). The CDR3 is made up of 12 amino acids. The V gene lost 3 bases and the J gene lost 6 bases, with 9 bases spanning the gap. Germline CDR1 reads SEHNR; CDR2 reads FQNEAQ (reference sequence). The CDR3 loop reads CASSLGGGEQYF. CDR3 sequence (DNA): TGTGCCAGCAGCTTGGGAGGGGGCGAGCAGTACTTC. Complete variable domain (other parts from reference TRBV7-9 and TRBJ2-7): DTGVSQNPRHKITKRGQNVTFRCDPISEHNRLYWYRQTLGQGPEFLTYFQNEAQLEKSRLLSDRFSAERPKGSFSTLEIQRTEQGDSAMYLCASSLGGGEQYFGPGTRLTVT.

This chain links TRBV9 with TRBJ2-2; either TRBD1 or TRBD2 may fit D (6 bases each). CDR1 is SGDLS, CDR2 YYNGEE, per germline. The V gene lost 3 bases and the J gene lost 3 bases, with 9 bases spanning the gap. There are 14 residues in the CDR3. The CDR3 reads CASSEGGHTGELFF. CDR3 nucleotide sequence: TGTGCCAGCAGCGAGGGGGGCCACACCGGGGAGCTGTTTTTT.

The chain couples TRBV5-6 to TRBJ1-1; possibly TRBD1 for D (5 bases). Germline CDR1 and CDR2: SGHDT and YYEEEE. V gave up 3 bases and J gave up 11 bases, with 20 bases separating them. The CDR3 consists of 14 residues. This CDR3 reads CASSSTGDASLAFF. In DNA form, the CDR3 reads TGTGCCAGCAGCTCGACGGGGGACGCTTCTTTGGCTTTCTTT.

The chain couples TRBV5-6 to TRBJ2-7, with D perhaps TRBD2 (7 bases). Trimming shortened V by 7 bases and J by 7 bases, and 15 bases separated the two germline ends. Germline V lookup: CDR1 SGHDT, CDR2 YYEEEE. This CDR3 contains 12 residues. Written as DNA, the CDR3 is TGTGCCAGCCGCCGGGGGGCTGGAGAGCAGTACTTC. Translated, it gives CASRRGAGEQYF.

The chain is built from TRBV18 and TRBJ2-4; D possibly matches TRBD1 or TRBD2 (6 bases each). V lost 4 bases to trimming and J lost 6 bases, with 22 bases between them. Germline V CDR1 and CDR2: KGHSH, LQKENI. CDR3 length: 17 amino acids. This chain's CDR3 is CASSLADTTGSGNIQYF. As DNA, the CDR3 is TGTGCCAGCTCACTAGCGGATACGACAGGATCTGGAAACATTCAGTACTTC. The whole variable domain, remainder taken from reference TRBV18 and TRBJ2-4, is NAGVMQNPRHLVRRRGQEARLRCSPMKGHSHVYWYRQLPEEGLKFMVYLQKENIIDESGMPKERFSAEFPKEGPSILRIQQVVRGDSAAYFCASSLADTTGSGNIQYFGAGTRLSVL.

This clonotype was seen only once. This chain joins TRBV4-1 and TRBJ2-5; D might be TRBD1 or TRBD2, each matching 6 bases. V lost 3 bases to trimming and J lost 2 bases, with 19 bases between them. The CDR3 loop spans 17 amino acids. CDR1 and CDR2 (germline): MGHRA, YSYEKL. CDR3 sequence: CASSHPPVGGGQETQYF. In DNA form, the CDR3 reads TGCGCCAGCAGCCACCCCCCTGTTGGAGGGGGGCAAGAGACCCAGTACTTC.

The rearrangement joins TRBV28 to TRBJ2-1, with 7 bases lining up with TRBD1. V was pared by 3 bases and J by 4 bases, with 3 bases of the junction left unmatched. CDR3 length: 14 amino acids. Germline CDR1 MDHEN, CDR2 SYDVKM. The CDR3 region has the DNA TGTGCCAGCAGTTTGGGGACAGTTTACAATGAGCAGTTCTTC. This translates into CASSLGTVYNEQFF.

The rearrangement joins TRBV28 to TRBJ2-1, with 11 bases identical to TRBD2. The CDR3 is 15 amino acids. V shed 5 bases, J shed 2 bases, and the junction held 2 bases outside the gene matches. Germline CDR1 MDHEN, CDR2 SYDVKM. The CDR3 region is CASSEGLAAYNEQFF. Here the CDR3 DNA reads TGTGCCAGCAGTGAGGGACTAGCGGCCTACAATGAGCAGTTCTTC.

This clonotype was recorded once. The chain recombines TRBV5-1 with TRBJ2-5; 10 positions match TRBD1. Germline values: CDR1 SGHRS, CDR2 YFSETQ. Trimming took 3 bases from V and 2 from J; bases not matched to a gene: 4. This CDR3 comprises 15 residues. The CDR3 DNA reads as TGCGCCAGCAGCTGGGGGACAGGGGCTCAAGAGACCCAGTACTTC. As protein: CASSWGTGAQETQYF.

The V call is TRBV29-1, the J call TRBJ2-7, with a possible D match to TRBD2 (5 bases). Germline V gives CDR1 SQVTM, CDR2 ANQGSEA. V lost 6 bases and J lost 5, with 23 bases in between. The CDR3 contains 15 residues. CDR3 in DNA: TGCAGCGTCGCCCGGGCGGGTAGAGGGCCTAACGAGCAGTACTTC. This encodes CSVARAGRGPNEQYF.